This T cell receptor (beta chain) was recorded in a study of cytomegalovirus exposure and HLA in healthy donors. It was with 60 Vbeta and 13 Jbeta primers that the PCR ran. Profiling relied on immunoSEQ multiplex PCR, and the TCRdb table lists in-frame clones only, not all of them. Here the sample spans fewer than 250,000 clones, around 76% being singletons. V shed 4 bases and J 0 bases; nucleotides not matched to a gene: 11. Per the germline V gene, CDR1 is SGHTS and CDR2 is YDEGEE. CDR3 length: 18 amino acids. Material: PBMCs. The clonotype comes from a man aged 40-50 years in good health and CMV-seropositive. J is TRBJ2-5 and V is TRBV5-8, with 11 bases matching TRBD1. DNA of the CDR3: TGTGCCAGCAGCAGGACTCCGGGACAGGGGGTGTACCAAGAGACCCAGTACTTC. As protein: CASSRTPGQGVYQETQYF.